This T cell receptor beta chain was retrieved from a study of regulatory T cells in long-lasting Graves disease (dated by TCRdb to about 2021). The study in broad terms: In the newly diagnosed Graves' disease group, patients had been taking antithyroid drugs for less than 3 months. A total of roughly 35 samples were covered by TCR sequencing, comprising approximately 13 persistent and around 20 newly diagnosed Graves' disease patients. The study was registered as a clinical trial and conducted in China. Persistent Graves' disease patients were compared with newly diagnosed Graves' disease patients by peripheral blood TCR sequencing and RNA sequencing. Broader findings and caveats from the paper: Sequencing and analysis were limited to the TCR beta chain. Patients with persistent disease shared more public clonotypes (about 2,500) than newly diagnosed patients did (more than 900). Lower TCR Shannon entropy and fewer highly expanded clones were observed in persistent Graves' disease patients than in newly diagnosed patients, which suggested clonal expansion. Only peripheral blood was studied, because thyroid tissue, the primary lesion, was inaccessible. The authors acknowledged the small sample size as a limitation that may reduce accuracy. Persistent disease showed preferential use of TRBV28, TRBJ1-2 and TRBJ2-5, whereas newly diagnosed disease favored TRBV20-1 and TRBJ2-1.

Ten or more counts support this clonotype. Its antigen is still unknown. The germline gene is not matched at one end of the junction; a read error may be the cause. Per the publication, the time point label means: newly diagnosed GD, antithyroid drugs for less than 3 months. For both TCR sequencing and RNA sequencing, RNA was extracted from PBMCs using TRIzol. The diagnosis of Graves' disease followed American Thyroid Association guidelines. Patients for the study were recruited at an endocrinology department in Xi'an, China. Each patient gave approximately 8.8 milliliters of peripheral blood, collected in an EDTA anticoagulant tube. Ficoll Paque Plus density gradient separation was used to isolate PBMCs, and no further T cell sorting was done. An Agilent 2100 Bioanalyzer and agarose gel were used to check RNA quality, while a NanoDrop 2000 measured RNA concentration. Libraries were built with multiplex PCR. The sequencing machine was an Illumina HiSeq 4000. CDR3 regions were amplified by Arm-PCR with iRepertoire HTBI primers to construct TCR beta libraries. PCR products were gel purified before sequencing. The source study handled its data this way. Across samples, fewer than 70 TRBV and roughly 15 TRBJ segments were identified and used for gene usage analysis of CDR3 amino acid clonotypes. COPE and FqMerger were used to merge filtered high-quality paired reads into contigs. Contigs were aligned with BLAST to IMGT TRBV, TRBD and TRBJ reference genes, and CDR3 was defined per IMGT. Any clonotype with a frequency above 0.1% was classified as a highly expanded clone. Shannon entropy was used to measure repertoire diversity, and the Gini coefficient was used to measure V-J evenness. Clonotypes shared by more than one individual were considered public. The public reads were run again by TCRdb, first through fastp at Q25 and then through MiXCR, and only productive beta chains were kept. Rows with one shared CDR3 protein collapse into an entry with the most common genes and DNA. The V and J calls come from TCRdb's annotation, not from the publication. Across this sample there are roughly 350,000 distinct CDR3 sequences, with about a sixth seen only once. Together, the top ten hold around 20% of the sample.

Including the terminal cysteine and phenylalanine, the CDR3 comprises 13 residues. Only CDR3 DNA is held: 39 bases, read in frame from base 1. CDR1 and CDR2 (SGHRS, YFSETQ) derive from the germline V gene. The same sample was also studied in work on T cells in Graves' hyperthyroidism and ophthalmopathy. The second study also describes: Stable Graves' hyperthyroidism was defined as no progression to ophthalmopathy during 18 months of follow-up. Hyperthyroidism patients were newly diagnosed, with disease duration under 2 months, and aged 18 to 65 years. Exclusion was applied to patients with uncontrolled infections, other autoimmune diseases, pregnancy or lactation. Diagnoses were established on the basis of clinical symptoms, serum thyroxine and TRAb, thyroid ultrasound, and orbital computed tomography. A first-round RT-PCR of the TCR CDR3 used the HTBI primer set with the Qiagen OneStep RT-PCR kit. Most expanded thyroid clonotypes (frequency above 0.001) were also detected in blood, a finding suggesting that blood repertoires may reflect thyroid immune responses. A model built on a 13 V-J signature distinguished ophthalmopathy from stable hyperthyroidism, reaching about 88% sensitivity and around 82% specificity in cross-validation and 80%/75% in testing. In validation, the model predicted progression to ophthalmopathy with around 71% sensitivity and roughly 72% specificity, a median of 6.5 months before onset. A discovery cohort of around 100 patients, about 43 with Graves' ophthalmopathy and 55 to 60 with stable Graves' hyperthyroidism, was used to find distinguishing TCR V-J signatures. Prospective prediction of ophthalmopathy was tested in an independent validation cohort consisting of 18 to 20 hyperthyroidism patients and 15 to 17 patients who later progressed to ophthalmopathy. The roughly 90 discovery patients were divided at random into training and test sets in a 7:3 ratio. In more than 5 Graves' hyperthyroidism patients, the study also compared T-cell repertoires from thyroid tissue with T-cell repertoires from blood. Following sampling, methimazole starting at 30 mg daily was given to hyperthyroidism patients, and high-dose intravenous methylprednisolone was given to ophthalmopathy patients. A second multiplex PCR round built the libraries, followed by size selection and purification. Paired-end sequencing of the libraries was performed with 100 bp reads on an Illumina HiSeq2000. SOAPnuke was used to process the raw data, with reads discarded if the reads contained adapters or uncalled bases, had a mean Phred below 15, or lacked an exact constant-primer or identifier match. High-quality paired reads were merged with COPE v1.2.5, and unique nucleotide sequences were defined as clonotypes. MiTCR v1.1 was used to align the clonotypes against IMGT TRBV, TRBD and TRBJ reference segments. Analysis was restricted to V-J combinations with a frequency above 0.0001, which covered 98% to 99.2% of repertoires. A TCS score was defined as the ratio of F50 (clonal expansion) to E x V (chaos), with BLOSUM62-based TCRdist applied between CDR3 peptides within each V-J. Welch's t-statistics and random forest reduced around 550 V-J features to 13, which were used in a naive Bayes classifier (R e1071). Sample size was not statistically predetermined, and blinding of investigators to group allocation was not performed. TCR Vbeta CDR3 sequencing of roughly 140 peripheral blood samples (fewer than 45 ophthalmopathy, roughly 74 hyperthyroidism and roughly 17 progressor patients) is reported in the paper.

This specimen was peripheral blood mononuclear cells (PBMCs), taken at new diagnosis, from a patient treated with antithyroid drugs. The TCR comes from a woman under 30 with Graves disease. Donor details come from another sample of the same person, matched by shared clones. The sequence joins TRBV5-1 to TRBJ1-2; no D gene call is confident. The CDR3 reads as follows: CASSSAGNYGYTF. Here is the DNA: TGTGCCAGCAGCTCGGCCGGAAACTATGGCTACACCTTC.